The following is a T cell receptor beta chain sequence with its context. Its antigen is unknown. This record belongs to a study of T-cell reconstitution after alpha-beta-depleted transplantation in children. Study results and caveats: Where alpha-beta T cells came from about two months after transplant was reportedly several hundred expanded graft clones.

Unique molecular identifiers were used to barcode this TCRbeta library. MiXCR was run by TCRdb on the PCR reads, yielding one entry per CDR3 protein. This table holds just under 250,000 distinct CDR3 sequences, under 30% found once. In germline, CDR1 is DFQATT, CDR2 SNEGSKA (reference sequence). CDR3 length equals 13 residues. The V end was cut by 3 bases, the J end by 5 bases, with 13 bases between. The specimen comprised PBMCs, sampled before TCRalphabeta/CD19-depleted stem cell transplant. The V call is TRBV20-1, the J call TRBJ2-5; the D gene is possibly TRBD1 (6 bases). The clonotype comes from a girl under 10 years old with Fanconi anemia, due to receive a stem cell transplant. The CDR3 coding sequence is TGCAGTGCTAGGAGGGGACAAGCGGAGACCCAGTACTTC. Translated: CSARRGQAETQYF.